Listed below are T cell receptor beta chains from one sample, sequenced in a study of identical twins. TCRdb reprocessed the 5' RACE reads with MiXCR, giving one entry per CDR3 protein. The profile shows about 150,000 distinct CDR3 sequences, approximately 3.5% of them singletons. Sequencing was carried out using memory T cells sorted from blood. Receptor source: a man younger than 30 in good health. Both conserved end residues are part of each CDR3. Fields, in order: V gene, D gene, clone size, J gene, CDR3 protein, CDR3 DNA. The D gene is left open where the match is weak. The size field is filled for only some rows; it gives once, few, many or a size class.

V gene: TRBV7-9; D gene: NA; clone size: many; J gene: TRBJ2-4; CDR3 protein: CASSLGSTQLAKNIQYF; CDR3 DNA: TGTGCCAGCAGCTTAGGGTCTACACAATTAGCCAAAAACATTCAGTACTTC
V gene: TRBV9; D gene: NA; clone size: many; J gene: TRBJ2-1; CDR3 protein: CASARANEQFF; CDR3 DNA: TGTGCCAGCGCTCGGGCGAATGAGCAGTTCTTC
V gene: TRBV12-3/TRBV12-4; D gene: NA; clone size: many; J gene: TRBJ2-5; CDR3 protein: CASSFRGGVAQETQYF; CDR3 DNA: TGTGCCAGCAGTTTCAGGGGGGGAGTTGCCCAAGAGACCCAGTACTTC
V gene: TRBV5-1; D gene: NA; clone size: many; J gene: TRBJ2-1; CDR3 protein: CASSLTVSYNEQFF; CDR3 DNA: TGCGCCAGCAGCTTGACGGTATCCTACAATGAGCAGTTCTTC
V gene: TRBV20-1; D gene: TRBD2; clone size: many; J gene: TRBJ2-5; CDR3 protein: CSASRLAGETQYF; CDR3 DNA: TGCAGTGCCTCCCGACTAGCGGGAGAGACCCAGTACTTC
V gene: TRBV12-3/TRBV12-4; D gene: NA; clone size: many; J gene: TRBJ2-5; CDR3 protein: CASSNEETQYF; CDR3 DNA: TGTGCCAGCAGCAATGAAGAGACCCAGTACTTC
V gene: TRBV7-8; D gene: TRBD1; clone size: NA; J gene: TRBJ1-2; CDR3 protein: CASSPGQGNGYTF; CDR3 DNA: TGTGCCAGCAGCCCGGGACAGGGGAATGGCTACACCTTC
V gene: TRBV7-6; D gene: NA; clone size: many; J gene: TRBJ2-7; CDR3 protein: CASSLEQGFFYEQYF; CDR3 DNA: TGTGCCAGCAGCTTAGAGCAGGGGTTTTTTTACGAGCAGTACTTC
V gene: TRBV25-1; D gene: NA; clone size: many; J gene: TRBJ1-1; CDR3 protein: CASSDPSDPTQKF; CDR3 DNA: TGTGCCAGCAGTGACCCTTCTGACCCAACACAAAAATTT
V gene: TRBV6-2/TRBV6-3; D gene: NA; clone size: many; J gene: TRBJ1-5; CDR3 protein: CASSRGFTGGQPQHF; CDR3 DNA: TGTGCCAGCAGTCGGGGATTCACGGGGGGTCAGCCCCAGCATTTT
V gene: TRBV9; D gene: TRBD1; clone size: many; J gene: TRBJ2-1; CDR3 protein: CASSAEGQAYNEQFF; CDR3 DNA: TGTGCCAGCAGCGCCGAAGGACAGGCTTACAATGAGCAGTTCTTC
V gene: TRBV21-1; D gene: NA; clone size: many; J gene: TRBJ2-5; CDR3 protein: CASSTPRVETQYF; CDR3 DNA: TGTGCCAGCAGCACCCCGCGCGTAGAGACCCAGTACTTC
V gene: TRBV20-1; D gene: NA; clone size: many; J gene: TRBJ2-3; CDR3 protein: CSASGGPSTDTQYF; CDR3 DNA: TGCAGTGCTAGTGGGGGTCCTAGCACAGATACGCAGTATTTT
V gene: TRBV18; D gene: TRBD2; clone size: many; J gene: TRBJ2-1; CDR3 protein: CASSPLAGGPNEQFF; CDR3 DNA: TGTGCCAGCTCACCACTAGCGGGAGGGCCCAATGAGCAGTTCTTC
V gene: TRBV12-3/TRBV12-4; D gene: NA; clone size: many; J gene: TRBJ2-5; CDR3 protein: CASSFQGGWQETQYF; CDR3 DNA: TGTGCCAGCAGTTTTCAGGGGGGATGGCAAGAGACCCAGTACTTC
V gene: TRBV20-1; D gene: TRBD2; clone size: many; J gene: TRBJ2-7; CDR3 protein: CSASKSGSGYEQYF; CDR3 DNA: TGCAGTGCTAGTAAAAGCGGGAGTGGGTACGAGCAGTACTTC
V gene: TRBV2; D gene: TRBD1; clone size: NA; J gene: TRBJ1-5; CDR3 protein: CASRVGQLLYQPQHF; CDR3 DNA: TGTGCCAGCAGGGTGGGACAGCTCCTTTATCAGCCCCAGCATTTT
V gene: TRBV20-1; D gene: NA; clone size: many; J gene: TRBJ2-1; CDR3 protein: CSARAVNEQFF; CDR3 DNA: TGCAGTGCTAGAGCGGTGAATGAGCAGTTCTTC
V gene: TRBV29-1; D gene: NA; clone size: many; J gene: TRBJ1-2; CDR3 protein: CSLGSEGGYTF; CDR3 DNA: TGCAGCCTCGGGAGCGAAGGTGGCTACACCTTC
V gene: TRBV30; D gene: NA; clone size: many; J gene: TRBJ2-3; CDR3 protein: CAWTTDLTPTDTQYF; CDR3 DNA: TGTGCCTGGACGACAGACCTTACCCCCACAGATACGCAGTATTTT
V gene: TRBV3-1; D gene: NA; clone size: few; J gene: TRBJ2-6; CDR3 protein: CASSLKGANVLTF; CDR3 DNA: TGTGCCAGCAGCCTGAAAGGGGCCAACGTCCTGACTTTC
V gene: TRBV4-1; D gene: TRBD2; clone size: many; J gene: TRBJ2-2; CDR3 protein: CASSQTAGVVTGELFF; CDR3 DNA: TGCGCCAGCAGCCAAACAGCGGGAGTTGTAACCGGGGAGCTGTTTTTT
V gene: TRBV11-2; D gene: NA; clone size: many; J gene: TRBJ2-1; CDR3 protein: CASSPSGLPFF; CDR3 DNA: TGTGCCAGCAGCCCCTCAGGGTTACCGTTCTTC
V gene: TRBV20-1; D gene: NA; clone size: many; J gene: TRBJ2-7; CDR3 protein: CSATRGNSYEQYF; CDR3 DNA: TGCAGTGCTACCAGGGGCAATTCCTACGAGCAGTACTTC
V gene: TRBV7-6; D gene: NA; clone size: many; J gene: TRBJ1-6; CDR3 protein: CASSLQGNSPLHF; CDR3 DNA: TGTGCCAGCAGCTTACAGGGGAATTCACCCCTCCACTTT
V gene: TRBV6-1; D gene: TRBD2; clone size: many; J gene: TRBJ2-1; CDR3 protein: CASLATSGRPAYNEQFF; CDR3 DNA: TGTGCCAGCCTTGCGACTAGCGGGAGGCCCGCCTACAATGAGCAGTTCTTC
V gene: TRBV5-1; D gene: NA; clone size: many; J gene: TRBJ1-5; CDR3 protein: CASSPYPRGEGNQPQHF; CDR3 DNA: TGCGCCAGCAGCCCATACCCTAGGGGCGAGGGCAATCAGCCCCAGCATTTT
V gene: TRBV20-1; D gene: NA; clone size: many; J gene: TRBJ2-1; CDR3 protein: CSARVLRGINEQFF; CDR3 DNA: TGCAGTGCTAGGGTCCTACGTGGGATAAATGAGCAGTTCTTC
V gene: TRBV20-1; D gene: NA; clone size: NA; J gene: TRBJ2-4; CDR3 protein: CSGLGGGKNIQYF; CDR3 DNA: TGCAGTGGTTTGGGGGGAGGCAAAAACATTCAGTACTTC
V gene: TRBV6-2/TRBV6-3; D gene: NA; clone size: many; J gene: TRBJ2-7; CDR3 protein: CAIRWGSSSYEQYF; CDR3 DNA: TGTGCCATCCGATGGGGTTCGAGCTCCTACGAGCAGTACTTC
V gene: TRBV11-3; D gene: TRBD2; clone size: once; J gene: TRBJ2-1; CDR3 protein: CASSYTSGSSYNEQFF; CDR3 DNA: TGTGCCAGCAGTTACACTAGCGGGAGTTCCTACAATGAGCAGTTCTTC
V gene: TRBV4-2; D gene: NA; clone size: many; J gene: TRBJ2-6; CDR3 protein: CASSPDSGANVLTF; CDR3 DNA: TGTGCCAGCAGCCCCGACTCTGGGGCCAACGTCCTGACTTTC
V gene: TRBV7-6; D gene: NA; clone size: many; J gene: TRBJ2-5; CDR3 protein: CASRQGETQYF; CDR3 DNA: TGTGCCAGCAGGCAGGGAGAGACCCAGTACTTC
V gene: TRBV28; D gene: TRBD2; clone size: many; J gene: TRBJ2-5; CDR3 protein: CASSLRGLGSETQYF; CDR3 DNA: TGTGCCAGCAGTTTACGGGGACTAGGTTCCGAGACCCAGTACTTC
V gene: TRBV7-2; D gene: TRBD1; clone size: many; J gene: TRBJ2-4; CDR3 protein: CASSRGDRGRDIQYF; CDR3 DNA: TGTGCCAGCAGCAGAGGGGACAGGGGGCGGGACATTCAGTACTTC
V gene: TRBV12-5; D gene: TRBD1; clone size: many; J gene: TRBJ1-1; CDR3 protein: CASGDRANTEAFF; CDR3 DNA: TGTGCTAGTGGTGACAGGGCGAACACTGAAGCTTTCTTT
V gene: TRBV27; D gene: TRBD1; clone size: many; J gene: TRBJ2-5; CDR3 protein: CASRRWDRQETQYF; CDR3 DNA: TGTGCCAGCAGAAGGTGGGACAGACAAGAGACCCAGTACTTC
V gene: TRBV6-1; D gene: NA; clone size: many; J gene: TRBJ1-6; CDR3 protein: CASSLRQEMGNSPLHF; CDR3 DNA: TGTGCCAGCAGCCTAAGACAGGAGATGGGTAATTCACCCCTCCACTTT
V gene: TRBV9; D gene: NA; clone size: many; J gene: TRBJ2-3; CDR3 protein: CASSAPSGGPEYF; CDR3 DNA: TGTGCCAGCAGCGCCCCGTCTGGGGGGCCGGAGTATTTT
V gene: TRBV29-1; D gene: TRBD2; clone size: many; J gene: TRBJ2-2; CDR3 protein: CSVESLAGVTGELFF; CDR3 DNA: TGCAGCGTTGAGTCTCTAGCGGGAGTTACCGGGGAGCTGTTTTTT
V gene: TRBV11-2; D gene: NA; clone size: many; J gene: TRBJ1-1; CDR3 protein: CASSKSRVTEAFF; CDR3 DNA: TGTGCCAGCAGCAAATCCAGGGTCACTGAAGCTTTCTTT
V gene: TRBV10-3; D gene: NA; clone size: NA; J gene: TRBJ2-3; CDR3 protein: CAISSVEDTQYF; CDR3 DNA: TGTGCCATCAGTTCGGTGGAAGATACGCAGTATTTT
V gene: TRBV19; D gene: NA; clone size: NA; J gene: TRBJ1-5; CDR3 protein: CASSPDLRNQPQHF; CDR3 DNA: TGTGCCAGTAGTCCGGACCTACGGAATCAGCCCCAGCATTTT
V gene: TRBV12-3/TRBV12-4; D gene: NA; clone size: many; J gene: TRBJ2-5; CDR3 protein: CASGRSWEETQYF; CDR3 DNA: TGTGCCAGTGGGCGTTCCTGGGAAGAGACCCAGTACTTC
V gene: TRBV20-1; D gene: NA; clone size: many; J gene: TRBJ2-1; CDR3 protein: CSARDVPPYNEQFF; CDR3 DNA: TGCAGTGCTAGAGATGTCCCGCCCTACAATGAGCAGTTCTTC
V gene: TRBV13; D gene: TRBD2; clone size: many; J gene: TRBJ2-3; CDR3 protein: CASSVGLAETRSTDTQYF; CDR3 DNA: TGTGCCAGCAGCGTAGGACTAGCGGAAACGAGGAGCACAGATACGCAGTATTTT
V gene: TRBV20-1; D gene: NA; clone size: many; J gene: TRBJ2-1; CDR3 protein: CSASRRGSGLGF; CDR3 DNA: TGCAGTGCTAGTCGCCGCGGCTCTGGACTGGGGTTC
V gene: TRBV4-2; D gene: NA; clone size: many; J gene: TRBJ1-1; CDR3 protein: CASSPSLQGNTEAFF; CDR3 DNA: TGTGCCAGCAGCCCTTCCTTACAGGGGAACACTGAAGCTTTCTTT